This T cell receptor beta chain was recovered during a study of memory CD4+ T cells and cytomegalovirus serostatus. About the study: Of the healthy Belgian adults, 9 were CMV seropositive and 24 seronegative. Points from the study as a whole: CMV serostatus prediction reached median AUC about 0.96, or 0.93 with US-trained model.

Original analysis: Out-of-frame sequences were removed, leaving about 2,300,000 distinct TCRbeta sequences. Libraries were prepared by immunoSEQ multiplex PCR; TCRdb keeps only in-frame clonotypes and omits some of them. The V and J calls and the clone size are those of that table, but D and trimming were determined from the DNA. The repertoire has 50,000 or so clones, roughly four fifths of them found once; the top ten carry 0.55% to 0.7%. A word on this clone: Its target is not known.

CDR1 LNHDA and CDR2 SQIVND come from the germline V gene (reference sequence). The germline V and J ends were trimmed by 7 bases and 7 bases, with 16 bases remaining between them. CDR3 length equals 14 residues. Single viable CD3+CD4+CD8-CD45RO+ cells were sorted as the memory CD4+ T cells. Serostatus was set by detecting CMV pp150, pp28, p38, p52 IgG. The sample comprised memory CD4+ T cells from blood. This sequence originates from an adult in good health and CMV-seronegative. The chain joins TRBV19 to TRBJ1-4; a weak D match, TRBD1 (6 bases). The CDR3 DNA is TGTGCCAGTACTGGGGGGCAGGGCGGTGAAAAACTGTTTTTT. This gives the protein CASTGGQGGEKLFF.